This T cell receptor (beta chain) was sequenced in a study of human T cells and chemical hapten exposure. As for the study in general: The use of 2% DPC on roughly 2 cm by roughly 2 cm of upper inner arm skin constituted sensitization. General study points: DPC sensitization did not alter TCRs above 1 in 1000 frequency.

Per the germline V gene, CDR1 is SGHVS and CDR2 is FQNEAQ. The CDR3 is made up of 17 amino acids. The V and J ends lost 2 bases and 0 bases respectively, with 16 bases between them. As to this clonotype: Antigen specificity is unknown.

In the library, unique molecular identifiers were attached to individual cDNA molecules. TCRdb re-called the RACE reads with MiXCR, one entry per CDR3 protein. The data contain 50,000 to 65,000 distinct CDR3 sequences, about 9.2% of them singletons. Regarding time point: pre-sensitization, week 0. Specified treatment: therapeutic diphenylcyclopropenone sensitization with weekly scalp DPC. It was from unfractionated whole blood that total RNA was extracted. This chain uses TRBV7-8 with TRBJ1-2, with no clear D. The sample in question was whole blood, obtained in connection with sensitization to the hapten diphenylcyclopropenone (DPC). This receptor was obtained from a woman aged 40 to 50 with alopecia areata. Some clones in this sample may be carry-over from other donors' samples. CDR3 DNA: TGTGCCAGCAGCTTATTCGGCAGGACCACCTCTAACTATGGCTACACCTTC. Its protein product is CASSLFGRTTSNYGYTF. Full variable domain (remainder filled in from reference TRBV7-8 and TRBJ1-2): GAGVSQSPRYKVAKRGQDVALRCDPISGHVSLFWYQQALGQGPEFLTYFQNEAQLDKSGLPSDRFFAERPEGSVSTLKIQRTQQEDSAVYLCASSLFGRTTSNYGYTFGSGTRLTVV.